The 15 T cell receptor beta chains presented below share a single source sample, sequenced in a study of blood T cell repertoires in COVID-19. The data were produced by immunoSEQ multiplex PCR, yet TCRdb's version contains in-frame clones alone and is incomplete. The sample has 100,000 or so clones, roughly 84% seen once. Source material: peripheral blood. These receptors came from a human donor in a cohort sampled during active COVID-19.

The chain carries TRBV3-1 (or the pseudogene TRBV3-2) and TRBJ1-2; D is possibly TRBD1 (5 bases). Trimming took 4 bases from V and 4 from J, leaving 10 bases between them. Germline CDR1 is LGHDT and CDR2 is YNNKEL (reference sequence). CDR3 length: 13 amino acids. CDR3 amino acids: CASSRGGIYGYTF. Here the CDR3 DNA reads TGTGCCAGCAGCCGGGGGGGGATCTATGGCTACACCTTC.

The genes are TRBV6-2 or TRBV6-3 and TRBJ1-5; D may be TRBD1 (6 bases). Germline V gene sequence: CDR1 MNHEY, CDR2 SVGEGT. V was pared by 5 bases and J by 7 bases, with 12 bases between. The CDR3 length is 13 residues. The CDR3: CASSPGVGQPQHF. The CDR3 DNA is TGTGCCAGCAGTCCAGGGGTAGGCCAGCCCCAGCATTTT.

The rearrangement links TRBV5-1 to TRBJ2-1; 9 bases are shared with TRBD1. Germline lookup yields CDR1 SGHRS and CDR2 YFSETQ. Trimming at V came to 4 bases and at J to 7 bases, leaving 12 bases not matched to a gene. The CDR3 loop spans 16 amino acids. The CDR3 is CASSTGSGQGWNEQFF. The DNA of the CDR3 is TGCGCCAGCAGCACCGGATCGGGACAGGGTTGGAATGAGCAGTTCTTC.

This chain links TRBV5-4 with TRBJ2-5; a possible D gene is TRBD1 (5 bases). The CDR3 is 14 residues long. V was cut by 4 bases and J by 5 bases, with 15 bases left in between. From germline, CDR1 is SGHNT and CDR2 YYREEE (reference sequence). The CDR3 nucleotides read TGTGCCAGCAGCCGAACAGGATTGCGGGAGACCCAGTACTTC. Its translation: CASSRTGLRETQYF.

This clone was counted once. The rearrangement uses TRBV11-1 and TRBJ2-5, with D possibly matching TRBD2 (6 bases). This CDR3 has 14 amino acids. Germline CDR1 SGHAT, CDR2 FQDESV (reference sequence). Trimming took 7 bases from V and 5 from J, leaving 17 bases between them. In nucleotides, the CDR3 is TGTGCCAGCACCAAGCGAGGCGGAGGGGAGACCCAGTACTTC. Translated: CASTKRGGGETQYF.

The genes are TRBV19 and TRBJ1-4, with 8 bases lining up with TRBD1. The J segment lost 7 bases and the V segment lost 7 bases, leaving 11 bases of the junction unmatched. Germline V CDR1 and CDR2: LNHDA, SQIVND (reference sequence). This CDR3 has 15 amino acids. The CDR3 nucleotides read TGTGCCAGTACCCCCTCAACAGGGGGAGGTGAAAAACTGTTTTTT. Amino acid sequence: CASTPSTGGGEKLFF. Complete variable domain (other parts from reference TRBV19 and TRBJ1-4): DGGITQSPKYLFRKEGQNVTLSCEQNLNHDAMYWYRQDPGQGLRLIYYSQIVNDFQKGDIAEGYSVSREKKESFPLTVTSAQKNPTAFYLCASTPSTGGGEKLFFGSGTQLSVL.

A single count supports this clone. The chain links TRBV2 to TRBJ1-2, with a possible D match to TRBD1 (6 bases). This CDR3 contains 13 residues. The V end was cut by 6 bases, the J end by 8 bases, with 16 bases between. The germline CDR1 and CDR2 sequences are SNHLY and FYNNEI. The CDR3 reads CASRPGDIWGYTF. CDR3 sequence (DNA): TGTGCCAGCAGGCCAGGGGACATCTGGGGCTACACCTTC.

This rearrangement joins TRBV9 to TRBJ1-6; unclear D gene. CDR1 is SGDLS, CDR2 YYNGEE, per germline. This CDR3 is built from 13 residues. V dropped 4 bases and J dropped 8 bases, with 10 bases sitting between them. The CDR3 bases are TGTGCCAGCAGCCCGGCAGCGGATTCACCCCTCCACTTT. It encodes CASSPAADSPLHF.

The rearrangement links TRBV5-1 to TRBJ1-2; TRBD1 matches at 7 bases. The CDR3 consists of 13 residues. The V gene's germline CDR1 is SGHRS and CDR2 YFSETQ. The trim removed 0 bases at V and 4 bases at J, leaving 0 bases unmatched. CDR3 coding DNA: TGCGCCAGCAGCTTGGCAGGGGGCTATGGCTACACCTTC. Amino acids: CASSLAGGYGYTF.

This chain uses TRBV4-3 with TRBJ2-1, with 8 bases lining up with TRBD2. This CDR3 region has 15 residues. Germline-derived CDR1 and CDR2 are LGHNA and YSLEER. V was pared by 1 base and J by 2 bases, with 1 base of the junction left unmatched. The chain's CDR3 is CASSQVTSAYNEQFF. The CDR3 bases are TGCGCCAGCAGCCAAGTGACTAGCGCCTACAATGAGCAGTTCTTC.

The V and J genes are TRBV20-1 and TRBJ2-5; D remains ambiguous. V was trimmed by 6 bases and J by 2 bases, leaving 4 bases between them. Per germline, CDR1 DFQATT and CDR2 SNEGSKA (reference sequence). This CDR3 region has 10 residues. CDR3 in amino acids: CSALQETQYF. The DNA of the CDR3 is TGCAGTGCCCTACAAGAGACCCAGTACTTC.

V and J are TRBV4-3 and TRBJ2-3, with 9 bases identical to TRBD2. The CDR3 sequence is 18 residues long. The germline V gene encodes CDR1 LGHNA and CDR2 YSLEER. V was pared by 0 bases and J by 2 bases, with 9 bases of the junction left unmatched. For the CDR3, the DNA is TGCGCCAGCAGCCAAGATCTTCTAAGCGGGGGGATCACAGATACGCAGTATTTT. This gives the protein CASSQDLLSGGITDTQYF.

This chain uses TRBV6-6 with TRBJ1-3; D might be TRBD1 (6 bases). This CDR3 spans 15 amino acids. Deletions cut 10 bases from V and 4 bases from J, with 20 bases between. Germline lookup yields CDR1 MNHNY and CDR2 SVGAGI (reference sequence). DNA of the CDR3: TGTGCCACCCAGGGGTCCCACCGAACGGGAAACACCATATATTTT. Translating it yields CATQGSHRTGNTIYF.

The chain uses TRBV9 and TRBJ1-4; 10 bases fit TRBD1. CDR3 size: 15 residues. CDR1 is SGDLS, CDR2 YYNGEE, per germline. With V trimmed by 3 bases and J by 7 bases, 6 bases remained unmatched. The CDR3 DNA is TGTGCCAGCAGCGCGGACAGGGGGTTTCGTGAAAAACTGTTTTTT. This translates into CASSADRGFREKLFF.

The V call is TRBV6-6, the J call TRBJ2-7, with TRBD1 matching over 7 bases. Germline loops: CDR1 MNHNY, CDR2 SVGAGI (reference sequence). This CDR3 has 12 residues. Trimming at V came to 5 bases and at J to 3 bases, leaving 1 base not matched to a gene. CDR3 in DNA: TGTGCCAGCAGTCGGACAGGCTACGAGCAGTACTTC. This translates into CASSRTGYEQYF.